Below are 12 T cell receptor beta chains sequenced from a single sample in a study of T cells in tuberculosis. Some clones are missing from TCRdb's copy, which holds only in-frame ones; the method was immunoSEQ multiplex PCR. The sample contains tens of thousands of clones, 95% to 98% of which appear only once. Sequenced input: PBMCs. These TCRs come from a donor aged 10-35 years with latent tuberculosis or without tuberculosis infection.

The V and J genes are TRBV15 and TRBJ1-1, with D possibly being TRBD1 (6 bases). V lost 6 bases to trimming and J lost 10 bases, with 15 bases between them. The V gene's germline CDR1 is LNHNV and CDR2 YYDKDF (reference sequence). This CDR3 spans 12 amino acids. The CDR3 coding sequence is TGTGCCACCAGGGCGAAAGGACAGAGAGCTTTCTTT. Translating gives CATRAKGQRAFF.

In nucleotides, the CDR3 is TGTGCCAGCAGTCAGGGGGCTGTAAACATTCAGTACTTC. Translated: CASSQGAVNIQYF. This chain joins TRBV25-1 and TRBJ2-4; 8 bases map to TRBD1. The length of the CDR3 is 13 residues. CDR1 is MGHDK, CDR2 SYGVNS, per germline. V trimming: 5 bases; J trimming: 6 bases; junction bases outside the gene matches: 3.

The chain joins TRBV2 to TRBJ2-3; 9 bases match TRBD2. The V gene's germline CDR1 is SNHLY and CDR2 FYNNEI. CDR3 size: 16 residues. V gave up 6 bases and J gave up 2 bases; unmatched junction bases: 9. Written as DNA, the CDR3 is TGTGCCAGCAGATATAGGACTAGCGCGTACACAGATACGCAGTATTTT. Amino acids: CASRYRTSAYTDTQYF. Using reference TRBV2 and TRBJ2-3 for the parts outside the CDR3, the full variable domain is EPEVTQTPSHQVTQMGQEVILRCVPISNHLYFYWYRQILGQKVEFLVSFYNNEISEKSEIFDDQFSVERPDGSNFTLKIRSTKLEDSAMYFCASRYRTSAYTDTQYFGPGTRLTVL.

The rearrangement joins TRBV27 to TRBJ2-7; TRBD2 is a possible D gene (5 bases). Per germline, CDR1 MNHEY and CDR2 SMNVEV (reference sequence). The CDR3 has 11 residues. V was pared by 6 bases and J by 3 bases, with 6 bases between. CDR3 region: CASSRGYEQYF. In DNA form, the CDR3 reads TGTGCCAGCAGCCGGGGCTACGAGCAGTACTTC.

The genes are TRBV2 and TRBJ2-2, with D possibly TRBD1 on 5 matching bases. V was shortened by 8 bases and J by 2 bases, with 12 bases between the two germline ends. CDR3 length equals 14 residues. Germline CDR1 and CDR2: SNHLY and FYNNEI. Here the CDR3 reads CASFRQLNTGELFF. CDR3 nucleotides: TGTGCCAGCTTTAGACAGTTAAACACCGGGGAGCTGTTTTTT.

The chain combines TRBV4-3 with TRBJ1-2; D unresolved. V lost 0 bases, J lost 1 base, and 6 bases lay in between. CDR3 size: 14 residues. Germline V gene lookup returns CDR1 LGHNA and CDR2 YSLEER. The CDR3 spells CASSQDRRNYGYTF. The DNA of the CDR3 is TGCGCCAGCAGCCAAGACAGGCGTAACTATGGCTACACCTTC.

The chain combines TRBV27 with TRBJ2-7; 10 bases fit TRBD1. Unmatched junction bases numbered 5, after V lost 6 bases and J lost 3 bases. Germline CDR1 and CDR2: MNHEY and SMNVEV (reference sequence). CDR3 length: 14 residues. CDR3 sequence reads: CASRRTGGFYEQYF. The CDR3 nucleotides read TGTGCCAGCAGGAGGACAGGGGGATTCTACGAGCAGTACTTC.

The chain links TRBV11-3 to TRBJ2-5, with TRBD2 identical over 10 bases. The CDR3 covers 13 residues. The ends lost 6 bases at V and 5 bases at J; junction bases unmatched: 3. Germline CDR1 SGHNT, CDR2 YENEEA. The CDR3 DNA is TGTGCCAGCAGGGAGCGGGGGGGCGAGACCCAGTACTTC. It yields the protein CASRERGGETQYF.

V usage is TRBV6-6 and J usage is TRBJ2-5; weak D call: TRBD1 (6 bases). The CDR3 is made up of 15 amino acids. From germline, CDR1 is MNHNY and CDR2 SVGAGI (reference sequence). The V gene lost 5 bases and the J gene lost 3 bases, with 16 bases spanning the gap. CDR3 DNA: TGTGCCAGCAGTCCAAGGGGGACATTTAAAGAGACCCAGTACTTC. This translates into CASSPRGTFKETQYF.

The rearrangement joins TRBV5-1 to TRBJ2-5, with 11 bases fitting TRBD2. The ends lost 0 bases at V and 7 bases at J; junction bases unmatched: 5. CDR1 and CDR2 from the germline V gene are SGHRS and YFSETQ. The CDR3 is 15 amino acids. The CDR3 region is CASSLAGSGGATQYF. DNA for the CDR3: TGCGCCAGCAGCTTGGCCGGTAGCGGGGGGGCGACCCAGTACTTC. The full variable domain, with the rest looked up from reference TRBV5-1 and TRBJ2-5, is KAGVTQTPRYLIKTRGQQVTLSCSPISGHRSVSWYQQTPGQGLQFLFEYFSETQRNKGNFPGRFSGRQFSNSRSEMNVSTLELGDSALYLCASSLAGSGGATQYFGPGTRLLVL.

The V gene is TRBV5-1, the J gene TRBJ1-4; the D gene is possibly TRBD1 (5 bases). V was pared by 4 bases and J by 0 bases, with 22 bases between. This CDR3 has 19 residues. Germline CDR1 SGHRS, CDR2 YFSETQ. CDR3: CASSPRRVGDGATNEKLFF. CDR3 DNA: TGCGCCAGCAGCCCCAGGAGGGTAGGGGATGGGGCAACTAATGAAAAACTGTTTTTT.

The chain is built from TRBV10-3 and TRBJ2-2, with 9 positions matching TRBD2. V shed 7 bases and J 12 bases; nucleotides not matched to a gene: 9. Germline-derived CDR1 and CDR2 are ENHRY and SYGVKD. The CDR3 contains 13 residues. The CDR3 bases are TGTGCCATCAATTCGGGCGGGGGGGCCCAGCTGTTTTTT. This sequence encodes CAINSGGGAQLFF.